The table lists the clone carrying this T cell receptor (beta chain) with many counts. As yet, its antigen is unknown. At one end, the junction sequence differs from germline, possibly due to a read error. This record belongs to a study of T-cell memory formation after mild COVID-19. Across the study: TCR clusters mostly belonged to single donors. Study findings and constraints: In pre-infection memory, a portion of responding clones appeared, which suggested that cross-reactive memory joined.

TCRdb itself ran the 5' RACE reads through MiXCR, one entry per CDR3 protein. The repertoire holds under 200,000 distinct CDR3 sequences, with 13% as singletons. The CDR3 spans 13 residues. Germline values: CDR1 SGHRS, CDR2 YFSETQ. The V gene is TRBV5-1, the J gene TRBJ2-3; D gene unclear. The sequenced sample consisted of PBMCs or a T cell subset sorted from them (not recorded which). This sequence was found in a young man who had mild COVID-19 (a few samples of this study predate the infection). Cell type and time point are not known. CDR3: CASSLAGADTQYF. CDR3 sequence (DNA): TGTGCCAGCAGCTTAGCCGGCGCAGATACGCAGTATTTT.